This T cell receptor beta chain was sequenced during a study of T cell repertoires in cytomegalovirus infection. Study-wide results and caveats: CMV carriers having the relevant HLA were flagged by cumulative public TCR beta family frequency.

This clonotype occurred once. What it binds is not known. TCRdb used MiXCR to reprocess the reads, holding one entry per CDR3 protein. The profile covers hundreds of thousands of distinct CDR3 sequences, with 31% appearing a single time and around 15% taken by the ten largest. Specimen: PBMCs. The source of this sequence is a human donor in good health (CMV status not recorded). Some clones in this sample may be carry-over from other donors' samples.

The CDR3 loop reads CASSLKTGGHGYTF. For the CDR3, the DNA is TGTGCCAGCAGTTTGAAGACAGGGGGCCATGGCTACACCTTC. This sequence joins TRBV2 and TRBJ1-2; TRBD1 matches at 10 bases. CDR1 and CDR2 from the germline V gene are SNHLY and FYNNEI. The CDR3 runs 14 residues. With V trimmed by 5 bases and J by 6 bases, 6 bases remained unmatched.